The following is a TCR beta chain sequence with its context. Its antigen is still unknown. One end of the junction is discordant with germline, which a read error may explain. A primer in the constant region served to generate TCR beta cDNA from 500 to 600 ng of total RNA. Investigators got TCR beta libraries out of three nested multiplex PCR rounds, done with slightly modified ARM-PCR. Investigators reported that the first two PCR rounds, at 10 cycles each, used TRBV1-TRBV30 forward primers with a C-beta reverse primer. TCRdb itself ran the multiplex PCR reads through MiXCR, one entry per CDR3 protein. The sample records some 40,000 distinct CDR3 sequences, roughly 77% being singletons. Scientists recovered RNA and DNA together from roughly 18-30 mg of unsorted bulk tissue. Subjects presented with primary liver carcinoma managed by surgical resection. The sample comes from a study of tumor-infiltrating lymphocytes in primary liver carcinoma. Across the study: The study included patients who were men and women aged 30 to 69 years. Roughly 3.5 to 7.13 million productive TCRbeta reads were obtained per sample, with similar numbers across tissue types.

There are 17 residues in the CDR3. Germline V lookup: CDR1 SGHNT, CDR2 YYREEE (reference sequence). Study observations and caveats: Top-250-clone fractions were significantly higher in tumors than in blood (p = 0.039).

This chain joins TRBV5-4 and TRBJ2-1; tentative D call: TRBD2 (5 bases). The material sequenced was tumor-adjacent normal liver tissue. The source of this sequence is a man aged 40-55 years with primary liver carcinoma and hepatitis B virus infection. The CDR3 region is CASSRVVGSQGDHEQFF. CDR3 in DNA: TGTGCTAGCAGCCGGGTCGTAGGGAGCCAAGGTGACCATGAGCAGTTCTTC.